This T cell receptor (beta chain) was recorded in a study of blood T cell repertoires in COVID-19. This CDR3 contains 13 residues. The germline gives CDR1 SGHRS, CDR2 YFSETQ. Trimming removed 4 bases from V and 2 bases from J, with 9 bases in between. Categorization into cohorts depended on clinical history that participants reported. Using immunoSEQ multiplex PCR, the repertoire was profiled, and TCRdb retains in-frame clones only, with some absent. Among 250,000 to 300,000 clones, around 83% were seen once, and the ten largest hold approximately 5%. This receptor was taken from a man aged 35-49 years who had been exposed to COVID-19. This chain joins TRBV5-1 and TRBJ1-1, with no clear D. The sequencing input was PBMCs or T cells enriched from blood (not recorded which). In nucleotides, the CDR3 is TGCGCCAGCAGCGAGGGAGCTAACACTGAAGCTTTCTTT. Protein sequence: CASSEGANTEAFF.